This record concerns one T cell receptor beta chain sequence. Methods used by the authors: Estimation of nucleated cell counts relied on the amplification of reference gene primers. Using immunoSEQ multiplex PCR, the repertoire was profiled, and TCRdb retains in-frame clones only, with some absent. V and J calls and clone size are those listed in that table; D and trimming were worked out from the DNA. Of some 150,000 clones listed, over 70% are singletons. This sample is part of a study of blood T cell repertoires in COVID-19. Study information: Samples taken during acute and convalescent COVID-19 were collected in the United States, Italy and Spain. The cDNA or gDNA used as material had been derived from T cells, B-cell-depleted T cells, or PBMCs.

Germline assignment: CDR1 MGHDK and CDR2 SYGVNS. The CDR3 totals 14 residues. V gave up 3 bases and J gave up 2 bases, with 10 bases separating them. Sequenced: peripheral blood. The sequence was collected from a man aged 45 to 65 with active COVID-19. This chain joins TRBV25-1 and TRBJ2-5; D gene uncertain. In DNA form, the CDR3 reads TGTGCCAGCAGTGACTCAGGAAATCAAGAGACCCAGTACTTC. Its translation is CASSDSGNQETQYF.